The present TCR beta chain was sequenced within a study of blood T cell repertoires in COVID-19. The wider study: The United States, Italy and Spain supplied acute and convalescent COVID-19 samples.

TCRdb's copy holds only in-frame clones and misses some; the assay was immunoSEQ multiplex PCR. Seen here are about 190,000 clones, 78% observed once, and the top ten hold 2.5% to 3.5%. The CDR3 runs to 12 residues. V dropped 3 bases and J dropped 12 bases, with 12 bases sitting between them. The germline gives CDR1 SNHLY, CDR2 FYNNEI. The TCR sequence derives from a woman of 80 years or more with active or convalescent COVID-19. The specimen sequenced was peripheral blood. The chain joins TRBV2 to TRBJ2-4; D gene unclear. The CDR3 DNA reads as TGTGCCAGCAGTGAGGGCAGGCTCGATCAGTACTTC. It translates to CASSEGRLDQYF. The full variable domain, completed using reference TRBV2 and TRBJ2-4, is EPEVTQTPSHQVTQMGQEVILRCVPISNHLYFYWYRQILGQKVEFLVSFYNNEISEKSEIFDDQFSVERPDGSNFTLKIRSTKLEDSAMYFCASSEGRLDQYFGAGTRLSVL.